This TCR beta chain was identified in a study of Graves' ophthalmopathy and Graves' hyperthyroidism. Across the study: The authors collected peripheral blood at initial diagnosis, before any treatment. General study findings and limits: The model achieved about 64% sensitivity and less than 75% specificity for ophthalmopathy progression. In blood, most expanded thyroid clonotypes above 0.001 frequency were also detected. A model built from 13 signatures distinguished ophthalmopathy from stable hyperthyroidism with approximately 89% sensitivity and approximately 82% specificity.

As for this clonotype: The antigen remains undetermined. The junction differs from germline at one of its ends, possibly a read error.

This CDR3 contains 12 residues. Amplification from RNA transcripts yielded the TCR beta CDR3 regions. An opening RT-PCR round employed HTBI primers and preceded a second-round multiplex PCR. TCRdb analysed the multiplex PCR reads with MiXCR anew, one entry per CDR3 protein. The table has 200,000 to 250,000 distinct CDR3 sequences, around 50% seen once. What was sequenced was peripheral blood. The genes are TRBV12-3 or TRBV12-4 and TRBJ1-5; no clear D. This clonotype originated in an adult man with Graves' ophthalmopathy. The CDR3 region is CASSEALQTQHF. The CDR3 region has the DNA TGTGCCAGCAGTGAAGCGCTTCAGACCCAGCATTTT.